The T cell receptor (delta chain) under discussion was sequenced for a study of DNA immune sequencing with unique molecular identifiers. The wider study: γδ T cells were sorted from PBMC by fluorescence-activated cell sorting. Sequencing input was about 90 ng for enriched and about 900 ng for non-enriched PBMC DNA. General study points: In several healthy donors, top 5 TRD clonotypes exceeded half of productive molecules. TRDV2 with TRDJ1 was the commonest TRD rearrangement in healthy donors.

A 32-plex genomic DNA assay used primers for all 8 TRDV and 4 TRDJ genes. A 12-nucleotide UMI was added during around 3 barcoding PCR cycles before adapter PCR. TCRdb re-processed the multiplex PCR reads via CATT. The table includes approximately 2,100 delta-chain clones, around 10% detected once. In its sample, this clone was seen a few times. What it binds is unknown. In germline, CDR1 is GEAIGNYY, CDR2 EKD. This CDR3 has 16 amino acids. Between the trimmed V and J ends, which lost 0 bases and 2 bases, there was a span of 15 bases. J is TRDJ1 and V is TRDV2; D unclear. The origin of this receptor is a human donor in good health. Input material: gamma-delta T cells enriched from blood buffy coat, or unenriched PBMCs (not recorded which). CDR3 region: CACDTVSGLHTDKLIF. DNA of the CDR3: TGTGCCTGTGACACCGTCTCGGGACTACATACCGATAAACTCATCTTT.